This entry features one TCR beta chain sequence. The antigen is not known. The data were obtained in a study of naive and memory T cell subsets. This CDR3 region has 14 residues. V lost 7 bases, J lost 6 bases, and 7 bases stayed unmatched. CDR1 is MDHEN, CDR2 SYDVKM, per germline. Whole-study results and caveats: Diversity fell and Gini index rose from naive through CM, EM, EMRA. In naive cells, over 90% of TCR sequences were seen only once. Findings for naive and memory subsets could not be checked against ground truth.

An equimolar mix of two oligonucleotides served as the beta constant-region primer for TRBC1 and TRBC2. Ligated cDNA was amplified by four rounds of PCR with nested alpha and beta constant-region primers and SP2. An oligonucleotide with the SP2 primer and a 12-nucleotide UMI was ligated to the cDNA 3' end. TCRdb used MiXCR to reprocess the UMI-ligation and nested PCR reads, holding one entry per CDR3 protein. The table lists 130,000 or so distinct CDR3 sequences, roughly 36% of them singletons, with around 0.92% in the top ten. The receptor's source is a human donor in good health. This chain uses TRBV28 with TRBJ1-5; 9 bases match TRBD1. The specimen was central memory CD4+ T cells from blood. The CDR3 sequence is CASNYRGLSQPQHF. The CDR3 coding sequence is TGTGCCAGCAATTACAGGGGGCTAAGTCAGCCCCAGCATTTT.